Given below is one TCR beta chain in context. This sample was included in a study of CD8 T cells in ankylosing spondylitis. TCRdb re-derived calls from the 5' RACE reads in MiXCR, one entry per CDR3 protein. This sample yields nearly 350,000 distinct CDR3 sequences, of which under 15% are seen a single time; about 1% belongs to the top ten. The CDR3 spans 13 residues. The germline CDR1 and CDR2 sequences are DFQATT and SNEGSKA (reference sequence). Trimming shortened V by 3 bases and J by 1 base, and 9 bases separated the two germline ends. Sequenced material: blood, either unsorted or a sorted T cell fraction (not recorded which). This TCR derives from a male donor with ankylosing spondylitis or in good health (not recorded which). This chain links TRBV20-1 with TRBJ1-1; D ambiguous. CDR3 loop: CSASPRRNTEAFF. In DNA form, the CDR3 reads TGCAGTGCTAGCCCCAGGCGGAACACTGAAGCTTTCTTT.